This TCR beta chain was captured in a study of patients and donors after allogeneic stem cell transplantation. TCRdb re-analysed the RT-PCR reads in MiXCR, keeping a single row per CDR3 protein. The table records about 200,000 distinct CDR3 sequences, roughly two fifths of them present only once. Trimming left V 1 base short and J 7 bases short, with 17 bases between. Per germline, CDR1 MNHEY and CDR2 SVGAGI. This CDR3 region has 15 residues. The chain combines TRBV6-5 with TRBJ2-7, with D tentatively TRBD1 (6 bases). Sequences were obtained from blood, either unsorted or a sorted T cell fraction (not recorded which). The sequence was obtained from a human donor who was either an allogeneic HSCT recipient or a stem cell or donor lymphocyte infusion donor (not recorded which). It is not recorded whose cells these are; they may come from a transplant donor. CDR3 amino acids: CASSYFGTPSGEQYF. Here the CDR3 DNA reads TGTGCCAGCAGTTACTTCGGGACACCCTCGGGTGAGCAGTACTTC.